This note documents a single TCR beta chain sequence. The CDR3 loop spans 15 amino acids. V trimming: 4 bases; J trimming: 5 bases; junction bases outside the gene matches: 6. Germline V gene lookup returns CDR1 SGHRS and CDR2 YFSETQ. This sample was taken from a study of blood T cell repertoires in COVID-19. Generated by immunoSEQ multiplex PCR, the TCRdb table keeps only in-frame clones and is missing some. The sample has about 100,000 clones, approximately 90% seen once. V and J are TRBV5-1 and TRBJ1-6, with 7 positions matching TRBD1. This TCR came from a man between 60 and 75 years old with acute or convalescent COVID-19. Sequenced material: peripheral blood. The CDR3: CASSTGQRDNSPLHF. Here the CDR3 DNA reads TGCGCCAGCAGCACGGGACAGCGTGATAATTCACCCCTCCACTTT.